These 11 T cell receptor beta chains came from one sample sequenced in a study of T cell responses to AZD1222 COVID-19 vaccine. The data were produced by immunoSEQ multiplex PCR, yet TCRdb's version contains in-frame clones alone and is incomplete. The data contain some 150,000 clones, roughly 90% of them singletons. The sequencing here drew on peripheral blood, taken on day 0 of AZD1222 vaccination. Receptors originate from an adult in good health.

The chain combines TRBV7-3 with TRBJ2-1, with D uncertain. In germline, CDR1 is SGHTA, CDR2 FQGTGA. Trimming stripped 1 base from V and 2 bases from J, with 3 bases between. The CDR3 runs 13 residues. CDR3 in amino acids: CASSLIAYNEQFF. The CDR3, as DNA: TGTGCCAGCAGCTTAATCGCCTACAATGAGCAGTTCTTC.

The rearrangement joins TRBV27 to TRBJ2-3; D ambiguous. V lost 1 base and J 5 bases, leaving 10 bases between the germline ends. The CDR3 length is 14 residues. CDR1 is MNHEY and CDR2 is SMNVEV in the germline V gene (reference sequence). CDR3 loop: CASSLLTLGDTQYF. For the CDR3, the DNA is TGTGCCAGCAGTTTATTAACTTTGGGAGATACGCAGTATTTT.

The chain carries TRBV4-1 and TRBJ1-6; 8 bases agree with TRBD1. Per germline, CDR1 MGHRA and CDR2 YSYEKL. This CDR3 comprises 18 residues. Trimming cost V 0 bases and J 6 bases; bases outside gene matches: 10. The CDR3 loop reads CASSQEARQGLSNSPLHF. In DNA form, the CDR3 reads TGCGCCAGCAGCCAAGAGGCGAGACAGGGGCTATCTAATTCACCCCTCCACTTT.

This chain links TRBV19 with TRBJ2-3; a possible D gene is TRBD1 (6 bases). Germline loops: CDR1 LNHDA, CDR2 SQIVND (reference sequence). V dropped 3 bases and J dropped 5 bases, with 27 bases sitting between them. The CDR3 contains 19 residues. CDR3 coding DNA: TGTGCCAGTAGTATCCCCCCCCCGAACAGGGAGAGGGCTGAAGATACGCAGTATTTT. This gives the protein CASSIPPPNRERAEDTQYF.

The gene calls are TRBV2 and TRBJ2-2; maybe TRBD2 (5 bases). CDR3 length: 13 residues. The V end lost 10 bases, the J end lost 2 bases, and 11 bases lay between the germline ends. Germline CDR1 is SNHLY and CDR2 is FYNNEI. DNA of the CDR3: TGTGCCACCTCACGGGGTAACACCGGGGAGCTGTTTTTT. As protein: CATSRGNTGELFF.

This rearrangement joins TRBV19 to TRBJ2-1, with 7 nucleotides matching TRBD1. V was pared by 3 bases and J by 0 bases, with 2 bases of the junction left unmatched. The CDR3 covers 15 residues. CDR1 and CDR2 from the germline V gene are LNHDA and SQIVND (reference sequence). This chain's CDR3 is CASSMTGNSYNEQFF. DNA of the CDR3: TGTGCCAGTAGTATGACAGGGAACTCCTACAATGAGCAGTTCTTC.

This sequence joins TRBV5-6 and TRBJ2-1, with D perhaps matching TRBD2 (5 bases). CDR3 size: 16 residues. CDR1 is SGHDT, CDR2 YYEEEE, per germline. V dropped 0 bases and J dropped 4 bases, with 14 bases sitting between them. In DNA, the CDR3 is TGTGCCAGCAGCTTGGGACTACTTCCTTTTTACAATGAGCAGTTCTTC. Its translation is CASSLGLLPFYNEQFF.

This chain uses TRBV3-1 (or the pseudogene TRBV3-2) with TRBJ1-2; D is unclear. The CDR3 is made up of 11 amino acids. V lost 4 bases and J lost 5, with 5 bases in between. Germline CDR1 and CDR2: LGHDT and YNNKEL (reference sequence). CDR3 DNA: TGTGCCAGCAGCCTCGATTATGGCTACACCTTC. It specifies CASSLDYGYTF.

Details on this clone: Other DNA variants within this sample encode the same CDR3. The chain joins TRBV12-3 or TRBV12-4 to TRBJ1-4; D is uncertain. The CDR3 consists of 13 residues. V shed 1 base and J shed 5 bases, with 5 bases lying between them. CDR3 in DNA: TGTGCCAGCAGTTTAGGAGCAAATGAAAAACTGTTTTTT. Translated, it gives CASSLGANEKLFF.

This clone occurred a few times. The CDR3 sequence: CASREDRGLAGELFF. CDR3 coding DNA: TGTGCCAGCAGAGAGGACAGGGGGCTGGCCGGGGAGCTGTTTTTT. J is TRBJ2-2 and V is TRBV7-2, with 11 bases that match TRBD1. The CDR3 contains 15 residues. Looked up from germline, CDR1 is SGHTA and CDR2 is FQGNSA. With 6 bases clipped from V and 6 bases from J, the junction kept 6 bases outside the gene matches.

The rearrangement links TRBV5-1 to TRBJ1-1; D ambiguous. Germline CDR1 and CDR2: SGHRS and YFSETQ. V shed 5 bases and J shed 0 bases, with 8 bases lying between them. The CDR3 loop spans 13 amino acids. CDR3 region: CASSQLMNTEAFF. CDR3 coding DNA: TGCGCCAGCAGTCAACTCATGAACACTGAAGCTTTCTTT.